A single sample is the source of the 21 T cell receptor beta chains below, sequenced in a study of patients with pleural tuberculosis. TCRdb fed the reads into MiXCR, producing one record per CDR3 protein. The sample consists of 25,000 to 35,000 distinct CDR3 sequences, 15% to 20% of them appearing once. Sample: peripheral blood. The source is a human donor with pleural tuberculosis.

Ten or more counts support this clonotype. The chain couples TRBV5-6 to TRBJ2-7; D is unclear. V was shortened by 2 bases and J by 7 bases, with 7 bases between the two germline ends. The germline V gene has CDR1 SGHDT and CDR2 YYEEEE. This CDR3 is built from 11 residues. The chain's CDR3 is CASSFSIEQYF. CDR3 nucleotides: TGTGCCAGCAGCTTCTCTATAGAGCAGTACTTC.

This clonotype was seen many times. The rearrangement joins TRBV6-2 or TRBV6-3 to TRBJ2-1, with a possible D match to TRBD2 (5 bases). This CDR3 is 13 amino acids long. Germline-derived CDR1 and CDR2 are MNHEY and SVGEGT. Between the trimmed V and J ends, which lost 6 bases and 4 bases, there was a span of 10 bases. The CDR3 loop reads CASSGLGYNEQFF. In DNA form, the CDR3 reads TGTGCCAGCAGCGGACTGGGATACAATGAGCAGTTCTTC.

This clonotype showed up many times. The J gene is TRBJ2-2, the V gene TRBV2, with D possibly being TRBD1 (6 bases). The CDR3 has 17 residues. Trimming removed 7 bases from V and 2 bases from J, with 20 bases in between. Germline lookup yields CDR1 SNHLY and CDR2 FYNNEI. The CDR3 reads CASKTLPGTKNTGELFF. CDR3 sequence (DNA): TGTGCCAGCAAAACACTTCCCGGGACAAAAAACACCGGGGAGCTGTTTTTT. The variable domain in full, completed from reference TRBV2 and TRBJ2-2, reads EPEVTQTPSHQVTQMGQEVILRCVPISNHLYFYWYRQILGQKVEFLVSFYNNEISEKSEIFDDQFSVERPDGSNFTLKIRSTKLEDSAMYFCASKTLPGTKNTGELFFGEGSRLTVL.

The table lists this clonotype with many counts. This CDR3 reads CATSDLGRGYGYTF. The CDR3 nucleotides read TGTGCCACCAGTGATCTTGGCAGGGGATATGGCTACACCTTC. The genes are TRBV24-1 and TRBJ1-2, with D possibly being TRBD1 (6 bases). V lost 3 bases to trimming and J lost 5 bases, with 12 bases between them. Germline V lookup: CDR1 KGHDR, CDR2 SFDVKD. The CDR3 is 14 amino acids.

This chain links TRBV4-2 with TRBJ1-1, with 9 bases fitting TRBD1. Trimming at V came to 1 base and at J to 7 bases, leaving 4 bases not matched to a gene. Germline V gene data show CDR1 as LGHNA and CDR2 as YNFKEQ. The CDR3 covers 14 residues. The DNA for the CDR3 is TGTGCCAGCAGCCAAGGGGACAGGGATAATGAAGCTTTCTTT. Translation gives CASSQGDRDNEAFF.

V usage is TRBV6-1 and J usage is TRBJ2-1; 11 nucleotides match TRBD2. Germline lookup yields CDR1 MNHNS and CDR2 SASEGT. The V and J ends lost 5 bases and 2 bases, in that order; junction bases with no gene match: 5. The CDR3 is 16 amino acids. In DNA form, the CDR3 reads TGTGCCAGCAGTCGTGGACTAGCGGGTACCTACAATGAGCAGTTCTTC. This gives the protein CASSRGLAGTYNEQFF.

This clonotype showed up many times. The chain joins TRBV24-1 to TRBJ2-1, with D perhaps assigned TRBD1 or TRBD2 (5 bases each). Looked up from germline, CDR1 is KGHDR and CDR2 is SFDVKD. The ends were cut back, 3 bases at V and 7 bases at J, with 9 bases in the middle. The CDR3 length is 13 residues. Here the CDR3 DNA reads TGTGCCACCAGTGATCCGTGGGGGAATGAGCAGTTCTTC. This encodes CATSDPWGNEQFF.

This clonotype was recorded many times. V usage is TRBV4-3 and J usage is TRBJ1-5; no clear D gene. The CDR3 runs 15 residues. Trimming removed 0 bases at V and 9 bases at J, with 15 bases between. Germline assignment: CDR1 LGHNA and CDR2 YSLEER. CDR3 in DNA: TGCGCCAGCAGCCAAGATCGGGGAATAGCGCGGCCCCAGCATTTT. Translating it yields CASSQDRGIARPQHF.

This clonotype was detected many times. Here the CDR3 reads CASRLVDSQETQYF. The CDR3 DNA reads TGTGCCAGCAGGCTTGTGGACAGCCAAGAGACCCAGTACTTC. The chain is built from TRBV2 and TRBJ2-5; tentatively, D is TRBD1 (6 bases). The CDR3 is 14 residues long. Trimming left V 6 bases short and J 1 base short, with 12 bases between. The germline V gene encodes CDR1 SNHLY and CDR2 FYNNEI. The whole variable domain, remainder taken from reference TRBV2 and TRBJ2-5, is EPEVTQTPSHQVTQMGQEVILRCVPISNHLYFYWYRQILGQKVEFLVSFYNNEISEKSEIFDDQFSVERPDGSNFTLKIRSTKLEDSAMYFCASRLVDSQETQYFGPGTRLLVL.

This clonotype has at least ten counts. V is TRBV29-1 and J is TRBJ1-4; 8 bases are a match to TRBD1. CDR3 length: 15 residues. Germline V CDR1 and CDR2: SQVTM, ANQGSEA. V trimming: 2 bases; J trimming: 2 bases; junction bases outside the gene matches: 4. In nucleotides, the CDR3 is TGCAGCGTTGAACCCCAGGGGGCGACTAATGAAAAACTGTTTTTT. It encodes CSVEPQGATNEKLFF.

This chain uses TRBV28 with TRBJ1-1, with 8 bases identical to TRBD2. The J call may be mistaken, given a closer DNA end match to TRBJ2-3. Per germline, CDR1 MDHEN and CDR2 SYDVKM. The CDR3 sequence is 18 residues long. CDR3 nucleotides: TGTGCCAGCAGCCCGGGCGTCGGGAGGGCCGGTAGTCCAGATACGCAGTATTTT. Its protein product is CASSPGVGRAGSPDTQYF.

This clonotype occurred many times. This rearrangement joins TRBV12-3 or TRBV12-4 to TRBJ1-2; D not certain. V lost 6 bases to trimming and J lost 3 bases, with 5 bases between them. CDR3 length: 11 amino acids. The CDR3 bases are TGTGCCAGCAGAAGGTACTATGGCTACACCTTC. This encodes CASRRYYGYTF.

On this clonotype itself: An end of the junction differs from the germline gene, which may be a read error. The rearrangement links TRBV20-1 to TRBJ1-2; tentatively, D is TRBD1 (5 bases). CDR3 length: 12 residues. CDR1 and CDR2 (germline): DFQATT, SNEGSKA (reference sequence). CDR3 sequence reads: CNASTESLGYAF. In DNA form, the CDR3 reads TGCAATGCGTCGACAGAGAGTCTGGGCTACGCCTTC.

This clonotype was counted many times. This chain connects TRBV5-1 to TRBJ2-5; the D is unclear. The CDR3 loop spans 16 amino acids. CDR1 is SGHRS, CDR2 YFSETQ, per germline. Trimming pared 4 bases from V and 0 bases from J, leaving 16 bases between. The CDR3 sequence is CASSQPLTEYQETQYF. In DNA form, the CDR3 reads TGCGCCAGCAGCCAGCCATTGACGGAGTACCAAGAGACCCAGTACTTC.

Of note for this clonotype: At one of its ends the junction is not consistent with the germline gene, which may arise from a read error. The CDR3 DNA sequence: TGCAGTGCTAGAGAGGACCGGGACGGGGAAGTATTAACTGAGGCTTTCTTT. This translates into CSAREDRDGEVLTEAFF. The chain has TRBV20-1 and TRBJ1-1; weak D call: TRBD1 (5 bases). The CDR3 covers 17 residues. CDR1 is DFQATT, CDR2 SNEGSKA, per germline (reference sequence).

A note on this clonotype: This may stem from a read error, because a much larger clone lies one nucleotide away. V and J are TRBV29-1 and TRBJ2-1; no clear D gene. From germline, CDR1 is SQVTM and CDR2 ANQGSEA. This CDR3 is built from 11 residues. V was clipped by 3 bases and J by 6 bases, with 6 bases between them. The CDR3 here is CSVDVCNEQFF. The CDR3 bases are TGCAGCGTTGATGTCTGCAATGAGCAGTTCTTC.

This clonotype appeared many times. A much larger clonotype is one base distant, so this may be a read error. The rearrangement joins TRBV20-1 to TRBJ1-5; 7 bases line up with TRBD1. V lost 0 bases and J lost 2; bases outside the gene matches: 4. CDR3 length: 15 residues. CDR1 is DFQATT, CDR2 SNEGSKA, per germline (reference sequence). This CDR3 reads CSARDRDSGNQPQHF. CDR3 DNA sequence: TGCAGTGCTAGAGACAGGGACAGTGGCAATCAGCCCCAGCATTTT.

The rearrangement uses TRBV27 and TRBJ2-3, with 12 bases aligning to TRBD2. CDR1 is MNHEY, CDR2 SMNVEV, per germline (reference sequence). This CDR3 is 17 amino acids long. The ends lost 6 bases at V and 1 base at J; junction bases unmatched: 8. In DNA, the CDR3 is TGTGCCAGCAGAGGACTAGCGGGGAGTAGAGGCACAGATACGCAGTATTTT. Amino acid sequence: CASRGLAGSRGTDTQYF.

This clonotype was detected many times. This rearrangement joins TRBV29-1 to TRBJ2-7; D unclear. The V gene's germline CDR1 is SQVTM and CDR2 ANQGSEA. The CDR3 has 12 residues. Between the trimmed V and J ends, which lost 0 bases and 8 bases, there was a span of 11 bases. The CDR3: CSVEDLRAKQYF. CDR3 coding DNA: TGCAGCGTTGAAGATCTCCGAGCGAAGCAGTACTTC.

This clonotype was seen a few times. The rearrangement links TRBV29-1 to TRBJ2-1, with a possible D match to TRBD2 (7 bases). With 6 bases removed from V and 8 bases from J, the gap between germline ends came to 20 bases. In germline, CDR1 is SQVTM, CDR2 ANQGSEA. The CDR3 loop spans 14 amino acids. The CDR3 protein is CSVGGAGRPDEQFF. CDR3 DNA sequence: TGCAGCGTGGGGGGGGCAGGGCGACCCGATGAGCAGTTCTTC.

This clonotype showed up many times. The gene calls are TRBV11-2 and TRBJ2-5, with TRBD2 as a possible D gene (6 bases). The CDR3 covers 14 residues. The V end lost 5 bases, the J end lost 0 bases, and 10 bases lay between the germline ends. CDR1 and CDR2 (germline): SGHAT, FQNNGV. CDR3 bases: TGTGCCAGCAGCCGGGCGGGGTACCAAGAGACCCAGTACTTC. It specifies CASSRAGYQETQYF.